In its sample, the clone carrying this T cell receptor (beta chain) was seen a few times. This sample stems from a study of blood T cell repertoires in COVID-19. Study background: Material from acute and convalescent COVID-19 was sourced from the United States, Italy and Spain. PBMCs, B-cell-depleted T cells, or T cells provided the cDNA or gDNA that made up the material.

Authors' methods: Estimation of nucleated cell counts was performed using reference gene primer amplification. This table comes from immunoSEQ multiplex PCR, and its TCRdb copy is limited to in-frame clones, with some not included. The V and J calls and clone size were taken over from that table, and D and trimming were inferred from the DNA. The data show over 200,000 clones, 80% seen once. Input material: peripheral blood. This clonotype originated in a human donor in a cohort sampled during active COVID-19.

The CDR3 reads CASSPRTSYEQYF. The CDR3 DNA is TGTGCCAGTAGTCCGCGGACTAGCTACGAGCAGTACTTC. V and J are TRBV19 and TRBJ2-7; 7 nucleotides align to TRBD2. J lost 3 bases, V lost 5 bases, and 4 bases had no gene match. CDR1 is LNHDA, CDR2 SQIVND, per germline (reference sequence). CDR3 length: 13 residues.